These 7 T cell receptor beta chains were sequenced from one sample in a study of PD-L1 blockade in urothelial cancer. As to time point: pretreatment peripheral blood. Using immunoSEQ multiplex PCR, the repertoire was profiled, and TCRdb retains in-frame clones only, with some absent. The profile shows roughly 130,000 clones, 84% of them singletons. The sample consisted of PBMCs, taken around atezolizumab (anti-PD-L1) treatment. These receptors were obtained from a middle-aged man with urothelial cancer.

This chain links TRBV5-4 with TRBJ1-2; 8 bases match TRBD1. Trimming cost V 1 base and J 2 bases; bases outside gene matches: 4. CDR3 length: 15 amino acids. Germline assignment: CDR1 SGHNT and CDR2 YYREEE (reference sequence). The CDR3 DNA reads TGTGCCAGCAGCTTGTCGTACAGGGGGAACTATGGCTACACCTTC. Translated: CASSLSYRGNYGYTF.

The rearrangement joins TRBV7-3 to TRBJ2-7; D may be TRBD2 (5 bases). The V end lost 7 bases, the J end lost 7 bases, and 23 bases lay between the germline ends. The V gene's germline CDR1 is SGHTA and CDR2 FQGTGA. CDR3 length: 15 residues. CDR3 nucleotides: TGTGCCAGCACCGGAGGAGCGGTTTCCAGAGGGGAGCAGTACTTC. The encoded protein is CASTGGAVSRGEQYF.

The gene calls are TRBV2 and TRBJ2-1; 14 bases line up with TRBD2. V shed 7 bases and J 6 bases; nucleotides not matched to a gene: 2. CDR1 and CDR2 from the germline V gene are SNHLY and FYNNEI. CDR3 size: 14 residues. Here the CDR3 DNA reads TGTGCCAGCACGACTAGCGGGAGGGCCAATGAGCAGTTCTTC. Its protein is CASTTSGRANEQFF.

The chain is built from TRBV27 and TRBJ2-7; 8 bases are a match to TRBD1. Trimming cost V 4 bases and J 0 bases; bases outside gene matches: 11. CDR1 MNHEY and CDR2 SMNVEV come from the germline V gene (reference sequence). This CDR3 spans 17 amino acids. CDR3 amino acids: CASSSDIDRGNSYEQYF. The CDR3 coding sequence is TGTGCCAGCAGTTCCGACATCGACAGGGGAAACTCCTACGAGCAGTACTTC.

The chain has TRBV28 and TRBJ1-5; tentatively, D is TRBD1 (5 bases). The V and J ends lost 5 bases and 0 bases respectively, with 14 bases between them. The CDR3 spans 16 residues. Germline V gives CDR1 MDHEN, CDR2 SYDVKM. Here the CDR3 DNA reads TGTGCCAGCAGTCCACGACGCCAGGGTAGCAATCAGCCCCAGCATTTT. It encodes CASSPRRQGSNQPQHF.

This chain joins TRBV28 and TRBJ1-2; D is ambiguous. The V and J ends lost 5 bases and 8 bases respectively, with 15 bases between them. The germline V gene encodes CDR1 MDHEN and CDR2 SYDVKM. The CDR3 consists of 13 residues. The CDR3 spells CASSLGGRGGYTF. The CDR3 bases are TGTGCCAGCAGTCTGGGCGGCCGAGGGGGCTACACCTTC.

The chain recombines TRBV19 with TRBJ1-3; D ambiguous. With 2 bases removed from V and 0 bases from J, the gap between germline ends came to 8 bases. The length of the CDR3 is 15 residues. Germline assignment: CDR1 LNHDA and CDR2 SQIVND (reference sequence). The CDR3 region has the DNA TGTGCCAGTAGTATATCCAGGTCCTCTGGAAACACCATATATTTT. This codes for CASSISRSSGNTIYF.